These 24 T cell receptor beta chains share one sample of origin, sequenced in a study of STAT5B mutations in CD4+ large granular lymphocyte leukemia. Only in-frame clones appear in the TCRdb table, and some are missing; sequencing was by immunoSEQ multiplex PCR. The sample yields approximately 670 clones, 65% to 70% seen once. The sample taken for sequencing was PBMCs. The receptors were sampled from a man in his 60s with CD4+ T-cell large granular lymphocyte leukemia.

This chain uses TRBV7-3 with TRBJ2-7, with TRBD1 matching over 8 bases. The CDR3 has 15 residues. V trimming: 5 bases; J trimming: 2 bases; junction bases outside the gene matches: 8. Germline-derived CDR1 and CDR2 are SGHTA and FQGTGA. This CDR3 is CASSPGGGSPYEQYF. CDR3 in DNA: TGTGCCAGCAGCCCAGGGGGCGGGTCTCCCTACGAGCAGTACTTC. Drawing the rest from reference TRBV7-3 and TRBJ2-7, the complete variable domain is GAGVSQTPSNKVTEKGKYVELRCDPISGHTALYWYRQSLGQGPEFLIYFQGTGAADDSGLPNDRFFAVRPEGSVSTLKIQRTERGDSAVYLCASSPGGGSPYEQYFGPGTRLTVT.

The rearrangement uses TRBV2 and TRBJ2-5; 8 nucleotides line up with TRBD2. With V trimmed by 6 bases and J by 5 bases, 8 bases remained unmatched. CDR1 and CDR2 from the germline V gene are SNHLY and FYNNEI. The CDR3 sequence is 14 residues long. CDR3 in DNA: TGTGCCAGCAGCGGGGGGGCCGGGGGCGAGACCCAGTACTTC. Translated: CASSGGAGGETQYF.

This clone ranks as large (0.1 to 1%). The V and J genes are TRBV5-4 and TRBJ1-1; 7 bases are shared with TRBD1. V shed 2 bases, J shed 7 bases, and the junction held 8 bases outside the gene matches. The CDR3 has 14 amino acids. Germline values: CDR1 SGHNT, CDR2 YYREEE (reference sequence). CDR3 sequence reads: CASSFTTGSLEAFF. CDR3 in DNA: TGTGCCAGCAGCTTTACGACAGGGTCTCTTGAAGCTTTCTTT. Filled out from reference TRBV5-4 and TRBJ1-1, the complete variable domain reads ETGVTQSPTHLIKTRGQQVTLRCSSQSGHNTVSWYQQALGQGPQFIFQYYREEENGRGNFPPRFSGLQFPNYSSELNVNALELDDSALYLCASSFTTGSLEAFFGQGTRLTVV.

This clone was seen more than once but under ten times. The CDR3 reads CASSSRSWGGSSYEQYF. Written as DNA, the CDR3 is TGTGCCAGCAGCTCACGATCTTGGGGGGGCAGCTCCTACGAGCAGTACTTC. The chain joins TRBV7-6 to TRBJ2-7, with TRBD2 as a possible D gene (7 bases). Germline CDR1 reads SGHVS; CDR2 reads FNYEAQ. Trimming removed 4 bases at V and 0 bases at J, with 19 bases between. The length of the CDR3 is 17 residues.

The V and J genes are TRBV4-2 and TRBJ2-2; 10 bases match TRBD1. CDR1 and CDR2 (germline): LGHNA, YNFKEQ. The CDR3 consists of 16 residues. J lost 6 bases, V lost 4 bases, and 8 bases had no gene match. The CDR3 bases are TGTGCCAGCAGCCGGGGGACAGGGGAACAACCCGGGGAGCTGTTTTTT. This gives the protein CASSRGTGEQPGELFF.

This rearrangement joins TRBV19 to TRBJ2-4; D may match TRBD1 or TRBD2 (5 bases each). The germline CDR1 and CDR2 sequences are LNHDA and SQIVND (reference sequence). This CDR3 contains 14 residues. Deletions cut 6 bases from V and 12 bases from J, with 21 bases between. The DNA for the CDR3 is TGTGCCAGTAGCCTTCCGGGGCTGACGGCAAATCAGTACTTC. Protein: CASSLPGLTANQYF.

This sequence joins TRBV25-1 and TRBJ2-2; D uncertain. Trimming stripped 8 bases from V and 5 bases from J, with 6 bases between. Germline V gene data show CDR1 as MGHDK and CDR2 as SYGVNS. This CDR3 is 11 amino acids long. The CDR3 DNA sequence: TGTGCCAGCGGGAATACCGGGGAGCTGTTTTTT. It yields the protein CASGNTGELFF.

The V gene is TRBV28, the J gene TRBJ2-2; TRBD1 matches at 7 bases. Germline V gene sequence: CDR1 MDHEN, CDR2 SYDVKM. V lost 3 bases to trimming and J lost 2 bases; unmatched junction nucleotides: 6. The CDR3 consists of 16 residues. As DNA, the CDR3 is TGTGCCAGCAGTTTTCTGAAAGGGGGCAACACCGGGGAGCTGTTTTTT. Translated, it gives CASSFLKGGNTGELFF.

This chain's CDR3 is CASSYSDRNYGYTF. The CDR3 nucleotides read TGCGCCAGCAGCTACTCGGACAGAAACTATGGCTACACCTTC. The rearrangement joins TRBV5-1 to TRBJ1-2; TRBD1 is a possible D gene (6 bases). Germline values: CDR1 SGHRS, CDR2 YFSETQ. V shed 3 bases and J shed 2 bases, with 11 bases lying between them. The CDR3 length is 14 residues.

The V gene is TRBV7-9, the J gene TRBJ2-1; D is uncertain. CDR1 is SEHNR, CDR2 FQNEAQ, per germline (reference sequence). V was shortened by 6 bases and J by 0 bases, with 18 bases between the two germline ends. The CDR3 runs to 17 residues. In DNA form, the CDR3 reads TGTGCCAGCAGGCCCCTAGAACTGTTGAACTCCTACAATGAGCAGTTCTTC. Translated, it gives CASRPLELLNSYNEQFF.

In DNA form, the CDR3 reads TGTGCCAGCAGTTTATCGGCCAGTGGGAACACTGAAGCTTTCTTT. This translates into CASSLSASGNTEAFF. The J gene is TRBJ1-1, the V gene TRBV28; no clear D gene. The CDR3 extends over 15 amino acids. CDR1 MDHEN and CDR2 SYDVKM come from the germline V gene. Trimming took off 1 base at V and 1 base at J, with 10 bases between the two ends.

This clone was counted a few times. The chain is built from TRBV5-4 and TRBJ2-1; D unresolved. With 4 bases removed from V and 8 bases from J, the gap between germline ends came to 16 bases. The CDR3 extends over 14 amino acids. Germline lookup yields CDR1 SGHNT and CDR2 YYREEE (reference sequence). CDR3: CASSPNSPPHEQFF. CDR3 sequence (DNA): TGTGCCAGCAGCCCAAACTCTCCCCCACATGAGCAGTTCTTC.

CDR3 DNA: TGCGCCAGCCGGCAGGGCGATGGGAACACCATATATTTT. This gives the protein CASRQGDGNTIYF. The chain links TRBV10-2 to TRBJ1-3, with D maybe TRBD1 (5 bases). Germline CDR1 reads WSHSY; CDR2 reads SAAADI. The ends were cut back, 8 bases at V and 7 bases at J, with 15 bases in the middle. This CDR3 is built from 13 residues.

This clone was observed once. The V call is TRBV4-2, the J call TRBJ1-1; 9 nucleotides line up with TRBD1. Germline V gives CDR1 LGHNA, CDR2 YNFKEQ. CDR3 length: 15 amino acids. After removal of 1 base from V and 1 base from J, the junction contained 1 base not matched to a gene. The CDR3 region has the DNA TGTGCCAGCAGCCAAGGGGACAGGGCGAACACTGAAGCTTTCTTT. Residues: CASSQGDRANTEAFF.

The rearrangement joins TRBV5-4 to TRBJ2-6; D possibly corresponds to TRBD2 (6 bases). Trimming cost V 4 bases and J 4 bases, with 12 bases left between them. The CDR3 totals 15 residues. CDR1 SGHNT and CDR2 YYREEE come from the germline V gene (reference sequence). The CDR3, as DNA: TGTGCCAGCAGCCCCCCGGGGGAGGGGGCCAACGTCCTGACTTTC. Residues: CASSPPGEGANVLTF.

This clone appeared a single time. The CDR3 region is CASRIAGGRRISTDTQYF. The CDR3 DNA follows: TGTGCCAGCAGGATAGCAGGGGGCAGGAGAATTAGCACAGATACGCAGTATTTT. V is TRBV7-2 and J is TRBJ2-3; TRBD1 matches at 8 bases. Per germline, CDR1 SGHTA and CDR2 FQGNSA. CDR3 length equals 18 residues. V dropped 6 bases and J dropped 0; count of bases not matched to a gene: 14.

In this sample, this clone turned up a few times. The junction and the germline gene differ at one end; a read error may be behind it. The chain combines TRBV7-7 with TRBJ2-5, with 14 bases lining up with TRBD2. The CDR3 contains 17 residues. The V gene's germline CDR1 is SSHAT and CDR2 FNYEAQ (reference sequence). The CDR3 reads CASSLGRLAGGQETQYF. CDR3 coding DNA: TGTGCTAGCAGCTTAGGCAGACTAGCGGGAGGGCAAGAGACCCAGTACTTC.

This clone is judged large. The chain carries TRBV7-9 and TRBJ1-1; maybe TRBD1 (6 bases). The germline CDR1 and CDR2 sequences are SEHNR and FQNEAQ (reference sequence). V lost 1 base and J lost 0, with 6 bases in between. The CDR3 is 14 amino acids. The CDR3 here is CASSLGQVNTEAFF. CDR3 nucleotide sequence: TGTGCCAGCAGCTTAGGACAGGTGAACACTGAAGCTTTCTTT.

J is TRBJ2-7 and V is TRBV9; D unresolved. Deletions cut 4 bases from V and 5 bases from J, with 16 bases between. Germline V lookup: CDR1 SGDLS, CDR2 YYNGEE. There are 14 residues in the CDR3. CDR3 nucleotides: TGTGCCAGCAGCCTCGGGCCCCCGGGTCACGAGCAGTACTTC. Translation: CASSLGPPGHEQYF.

The chain carries TRBV30 and TRBJ2-3; 10 bases agree with TRBD1. Germline CDR1 reads GTSNPN; CDR2 reads SVGIG (reference sequence). The CDR3 has 16 amino acids. J lost 4 bases, V lost 7 bases, and 14 bases had no gene match. CDR3 protein: CAYLRPGTGDPDTQYF. Written as DNA, the CDR3 is TGTGCCTACCTTCGCCCCGGGACAGGGGACCCAGATACGCAGTATTTT.

The chain has TRBV15 and TRBJ1-4, with D hard to call. The CDR3 runs 15 residues. Deletions cut 0 bases from V and 7 bases from J, with 12 bases between. The germline gives CDR1 LNHNV, CDR2 YYDKDF (reference sequence). The CDR3 region is CATSRDQGWTEKLFF. The CDR3, as DNA: TGTGCCACCAGCAGAGATCAAGGGTGGACTGAAAAACTGTTTTTT.

In DNA, the CDR3 is TGCAGCGCCTGGACTAGCGGGGGGAAAGAGACCCAGTACTTC. Translation: CSAWTSGGKETQYF. The chain has TRBV29-1 and TRBJ2-5; 14 nucleotides agree with TRBD2. This CDR3 region has 14 residues. V lost 7 bases and J lost 3; bases outside the gene matches: 4. Germline CDR1 and CDR2: SQVTM and ANQGSEA.

This chain connects TRBV15 to TRBJ2-7; D gene unclear. Trimming stripped 0 bases from V and 1 base from J, with 7 bases between. CDR1 and CDR2 (germline): LNHNV, YYDKDF (reference sequence). The CDR3 has 14 residues. This CDR3 reads CATSRDRASYEQYF. CDR3 sequence (DNA): TGTGCCACCAGCAGAGATCGGGCGTCCTACGAGCAGTACTTC.

This clone showed up just a few times. The V and J genes are TRBV15 and TRBJ1-5; D gene ambiguous. Germline V lookup: CDR1 LNHNV, CDR2 YYDKDF (reference sequence). V was clipped by 4 bases and J by 7 bases, with 20 bases between them. This CDR3 has 16 amino acids. In DNA, the CDR3 is TGTGCCACCAGCACTATGGAGGGTTGGCTTTGGCAGCCCCAGCATTTT. Protein: CATSTMEGWLWQPQHF.